This entry features one TCR beta chain sequence. Its antigen remains undetermined. Base-call qualities are not available, and no considerably larger clone is one nucleotide away. Synthesis of TCR cDNA relied on 5'RACE template switching, a step that introduced a universal primer site along with unique molecular identifiers. Priming of cDNA synthesis was performed from both the TCR alpha and TCR beta constant segments. Library amplification used two PCR steps, and the second PCR step added sample barcodes and sequencing adapters. Sequencing of libraries was performed on Illumina HiSeq 2500 (2x100 bp) or NovaSeq (2x150 bp). Per the authors' processing: MIGEC was used to demultiplex reads and collapse the reads into UMI consensus sequences, and MiXCR was used for V(D)J alignment. Vaccine-responding clonotypes were identified with edgeR using replicate PBMC samples, with FDR below 0.01 and a log2 fold change above 5 up to day 15 being required. Each bulk clonotype received a CD4 or CD8 identity based on whether the sequenced CD4 or CD8 repertoire contained that clonotype at higher abundance. TCRdb cleaned the public reads at Q25 with fastp, built clones with MiXCR and kept in-frame beta chains. Rows with a matching CDR3 protein are joined into one entry that keeps the most common DNA and genes. None of the V and J calls come from the authors' own analysis; TCRdb made them. Across this sample there are 450,000 to 550,000 distinct CDR3 sequences, with over 15% seen only once. The ten largest clonotypes hold about 13% of the sample.

The sample belongs to a study of T cells after yellow fever vaccination (dated by TCRdb to about 2019). The study in broad terms: The SMART-Seq v4 Ultra Low Input RNA kit was used to prepare libraries from fractions with low cell numbers. To follow T-cell clones before and after both primary and booster YFV17D yellow fever vaccination, bulk TCR alpha and beta repertoires underwent longitudinal sequencing. The cohort comprised two healthy male donors, one aged 18 to 29 and one aged 30 to 40 years. Bulk PBMC replicates and cell subsets were isolated from blood drawn at multiple timepoints before and after both primary and secondary immunization. What the work shows at the level of the full study, not this receptor alone: Most clones expanded after primary vaccination (about 96% of CD4 and around 88% of CD8) were re-detected after the booster, suggesting that broad memory maintenance occurred. A small fraction of clonotypes showed up in both the CD4 and CD8 compartments, probably as a result of convergent recombination. Compared with the primary T-cell response, the secondary T-cell response was faster but weaker, reaching its peak on day 5 rather than on day 15. Computational filtering was required because FACS-sorted repertoires could contain abundant contaminating clonotypes from the bulk population. Only two donors were included in the study, so the extent to which the findings can be generalized is limited.

The label giving this sample's treatment or condition can be read as: live attenuated yellow fever vaccine strain. At every blood-draw timepoint, two biological replicates of bulk PBMCs were collected. PBMCs were isolated from peripheral blood using a standard Ficoll-Paque protocol. RNA was extracted with TriZol from bulk PBMCs, CD4 and CD8 fractions, and dextramer-positive and dextramer-negative fractions. The clonotype was recovered from a man aged 25-45 years who received the YFV17D yellow fever vaccine. The sequencing used PBMCs, collected 15 days after the yellow fever booster vaccination.

The CDR3 is CAISESWRERERTYEQYF. The base sequence is TGTGCCATCAGTGAGTCCTGGCGCGAGCGGGAGAGAACCTACGAGCAGTACTTC. The receptor chain draws on TRBV10-3 and TRBJ2-7; 8 central nucleotides agree with TRBD2. Taken from cysteine to phenylalanine, the CDR3 has 18 residues. Of all the DNA, just the CDR3 is kept, 54 bases in frame from base 1. The germline V and J ends show losses of 0 bases and 2 bases respectively, and no gene match explains 12 bases of the junction. The germline V gene gives CDR1 as ENHRY and CDR2 as SYGVKD.